These 3 T cell receptor beta chains originate from one sample sequenced in a study of naive and memory T cell subsets. The SP2 primer and nested alpha and beta constant region primers amplified ligated cDNA in four rounds. Via MiXCR, TCRdb re-called the 5' RACE reads, giving one row per CDR3 protein. The sample has about 62,000 distinct CDR3 sequences, more than 6% seen once; the top ten hold 15% to 20%. An oligonucleotide containing a UMI was ligated to the 3' end of TCR cDNA. These receptors came from a female donor in good health.

The V gene is TRBV12-3 or TRBV12-4, the J gene TRBJ2-1, with a weak D call TRBD2 (5 bases). V was pared by 2 bases and J by 5 bases, with 13 bases between. The CDR3 totals 15 residues. The CDR3 reads CASSLWWEKDNEQFF. CDR3 bases: TGTGCCAGCAGTTTATGGTGGGAGAAGGACAATGAGCAGTTCTTC.

J is TRBJ2-1 and V is TRBV4-2; the match to TRBD2 covers 9 bases. This CDR3 comprises 16 residues. V was clipped by 0 bases and J by 4 bases; unmatched bases: 4. CDR1 LGHNA and CDR2 YNFKEQ come from the germline V gene. This CDR3 is CASSQEGTSGYNEQFF. The CDR3, as DNA: TGTGCCAGCAGCCAAGAGGGAACTAGCGGGTACAATGAGCAGTTCTTC.

This clonotype has at least ten counts. J is TRBJ1-5 and V is TRBV20-1; TRBD1 matches at 7 bases. The CDR3 covers 13 residues. V gave up 3 bases and J gave up 5 bases; unmatched junction bases: 4. Germline values: CDR1 DFQATT, CDR2 SNEGSKA (reference sequence). CDR3 sequence (DNA): TGCAGTGCTAGGGACACAGGGGATCAGCCCCAGCATTTT. It specifies CSARDTGDQPQHF.